What follows are 29 T cell receptor beta chains derived from one specimen sequenced in a study of blood T cells in healthy people across ages. The authors ran a second PCR of about 6 to 12 cycles using a sample-barcoded 5' primer and a J-beta primer mix. A single record per CDR3 protein comes from TCRdb applying MiXCR to the 5' RACE reads. The sample consists of roughly 800,000 distinct CDR3 sequences, roughly 25% of them appearing once. The sample also formed part of further work on T cells of mothers and their children.

The source material was blood. The source is a boy between 10 and 17 years old in good health.

The CDR3 reads CASSATGVRWYEQYF. Written as DNA, the CDR3 is TGTGCCAGCAGCGCGACAGGGGTAAGATGGTACGAGCAGTACTTC. The rearrangement joins TRBV7-9 to TRBJ2-7; TRBD1 agrees at 8 bases. The CDR3 totals 15 residues. From germline, CDR1 is SEHNR and CDR2 FQNEAQ (reference sequence). Trimming took 5 bases from V and 4 from J; bases not matched to a gene: 10.

This clonotype has at least ten counts. The chain is built from TRBV7-9 and TRBJ2-1, with 9 bases lining up with TRBD1. J gave up 4 bases and V 5 bases, and 3 bases lay outside the gene matches. This CDR3 comprises 14 residues. CDR1 SEHNR and CDR2 FQNEAQ come from the germline V gene (reference sequence). The CDR3 nucleotides read TGTGCCAGCAGCCCCGGGACAGGGTACAATGAGCAGTTCTTC. Translated, it gives CASSPGTGYNEQFF.

Only a few counts were recorded for this clonotype. V is TRBV4-1 and J is TRBJ2-1, with 7 nucleotides matching TRBD2. The CDR3 spans 13 residues. CDR1 is MGHRA, CDR2 YSYEKL, per germline. V gave up 6 bases and J gave up 4 bases; unmatched junction bases: 3. The CDR3 protein is CASSHGRYNEQFF. As DNA, the CDR3 is TGCGCCAGCAGTCACGGGAGGTACAATGAGCAGTTCTTC.

The V call is TRBV6-4, the J call TRBJ1-6, with D unclear. Trimming left V 6 bases short and J 9 bases short, with 12 bases between. From germline, CDR1 is MRHNA and CDR2 SNTAGT. CDR3 size: 13 residues. The chain's CDR3 is CASSEIRGSPLHF. The DNA of the CDR3 is TGTGCCAGCAGCGAGATACGAGGTTCACCCCTCCACTTT.

About this clonotype itself: Relative to the germline gene, one junction end is altered; a read error may explain this. This sequence joins TRBV7-3 and TRBJ1-1, with TRBD1 as a possible D gene (6 bases). The CDR3 spans 13 residues. Germline CDR1 is SGHTA and CDR2 is FQGTGA. The CDR3 sequence: CASSGARDTEAFF. For the CDR3, the DNA is TGTGCCAGCAGCGGGGCAAGGGACACCGAAGCTTTCTTT. The full variable domain, in which reference TRBV7-3 and TRBJ1-1 provide the parts outside the CDR3, is GAGVSQTPSNKVTEKGKYVELRCDPISGHTALYWYRQSLGQGPEFLIYFQGTGAADDSGLPNDRFFAVRPEGSVSTLKIQRTERGDSAVYLCASSGARDTEAFFGQGTRLTVV.

The chain combines TRBV12-3 or TRBV12-4 with TRBJ2-5; D may match TRBD1 or TRBD2 (5 bases each). Trimming removed 3 bases from V and 5 bases from J, with 16 bases in between. The CDR3 consists of 15 residues. The CDR3 loop reads CASSFRQLPGETQYF. The CDR3 region has the DNA TGTGCCAGCAGTTTCAGACAGCTCCCGGGGGAGACCCAGTACTTC.

The rearrangement joins TRBV6-5 to TRBJ1-1; D remains unclear. The V end was cut by 4 bases, the J end by 3 bases, with 15 bases between. CDR1 is MNHEY, CDR2 SVGAGI, per germline. There are 15 residues in the CDR3. CDR3 region: CASSSAGYWDTEAFF. Here the CDR3 DNA reads TGTGCCAGCAGTTCAGCGGGCTACTGGGACACTGAAGCTTTCTTT.

This chain's CDR3 is CASSQVIGNTEAFF. Written as DNA, the CDR3 is TGCGCCAGCAGCCAAGTGATAGGGAACACTGAAGCTTTCTTT. The chain recombines TRBV4-1 with TRBJ1-1; D gene unclear. CDR1 and CDR2 (germline): MGHRA, YSYEKL. There are 14 residues in the CDR3. Trimming shortened V by 1 base and J by 1 base, and 7 bases separated the two germline ends.

This chain links TRBV5-1 with TRBJ2-5; 7 positions match TRBD1. The CDR3 consists of 14 residues. V dropped 4 bases and J dropped 5; count of bases not matched to a gene: 8. CDR1 and CDR2 from the germline V gene are SGHRS and YFSETQ. The CDR3 protein is CASSARQGGETQYF. The CDR3, as DNA: TGCGCCAGCAGCGCCAGACAGGGCGGGGAGACCCAGTACTTC.

At least ten counts were recorded for this clonotype. The genes are TRBV7-9 and TRBJ2-5, with D tentatively TRBD1 or TRBD2 (5 bases each). This CDR3 has 12 residues. Germline assignment: CDR1 SEHNR and CDR2 FQNEAQ (reference sequence). Trimming took off 2 bases at V and 8 bases at J, with 9 bases between the two ends. The CDR3 spells CASSLSGGTQYF. As DNA, the CDR3 is TGTGCCAGCAGCTTAAGTGGGGGAACCCAGTACTTC.

This clonotype was observed a few times. The junction departs from germline at one end; a sequencing error may be responsible. V usage is TRBV7-3 and J usage is TRBJ2-3; 9 bases are shared with TRBD2. The V gene's germline CDR1 is SGHTA and CDR2 FQGTGA. The CDR3 spans 16 residues. CDR3 sequence (DNA): TGTGCCAGCAGCATAACTCGTCTAGCGGGGATCGATACGCAGTATTTT. Amino acid sequence: CASSITRLAGIDTQYF.

The chain employs TRBV2 and TRBJ2-2; D gene ambiguous. CDR1 SNHLY and CDR2 FYNNEI come from the germline V gene. The CDR3 length is 13 residues. Deletions cut 7 bases from V and 9 bases from J, with 15 bases between. The CDR3 here is CASNMDGRRELFF. The CDR3 nucleotides are TGTGCCAGCAACATGGACGGTCGAAGGGAGCTGTTTTTT. The whole variable domain, remainder taken from reference TRBV2 and TRBJ2-2, is EPEVTQTPSHQVTQMGQEVILRCVPISNHLYFYWYRQILGQKVEFLVSFYNNEISEKSEIFDDQFSVERPDGSNFTLKIRSTKLEDSAMYFCASNMDGRRELFFGEGSRLTVL.

This chain links TRBV6-2 or TRBV6-3 with TRBJ2-3; tentatively, D is TRBD2 (5 bases). V lost 11 bases and J 1 base, leaving 10 bases between the germline ends. The CDR3 is made up of 12 amino acids. Germline V gene data show CDR1 as MNHEY and CDR2 as SVGEGT. Written as DNA, the CDR3 is TGTGCCGGAGGACGGGGCACAGATACGCAGTATTTT. It is translated as CAGGRGTDTQYF.

This sequence joins TRBV7-8 and TRBJ2-4, with 16 bases aligning to TRBD2. CDR1 is SGHVS, CDR2 FQNEAQ, per germline. CDR3 size: 20 residues. J lost 0 bases, V lost 2 bases, and 7 bases had no gene match. CDR3 loop: CASSLMGLAGGPIAKNIQYF. In nucleotides, the CDR3 is TGTGCCAGCAGCTTAATGGGACTAGCGGGAGGGCCGATAGCCAAAAACATTCAGTACTTC.

V and J are TRBV21-1 and TRBJ2-5. The end of the DNA aligns better with TRBJ2-7, so the J call may be wrong. TRBV21-1 counts as a pseudogene. The CDR3 consists of 15 residues. The CDR3 DNA sequence: TGTGCCAGCAGCAAAAGCTCGGGTCACCACTACGAGCAGTACTTC. Protein sequence: CASSKSSGHHYEQYF.

The chain carries TRBV7-9 and TRBJ2-3; the match to TRBD2 covers 8 bases. After removal of 7 bases from V and 0 bases from J, the junction contained 12 bases not matched to a gene. The CDR3 is 17 amino acids. CDR1 is SEHNR, CDR2 FQNEAQ, per germline (reference sequence). This chain's CDR3 is CASIKTSGRDSTDTQYF. CDR3 nucleotide sequence: TGTGCCAGCATCAAAACTAGCGGTCGCGATAGCACAGATACGCAGTATTTT.

On this clonotype: One junction end does not reproduce the germline sequence, and a read error may be involved. The chain links TRBV7-3 to TRBJ2-5; D is unresolved. The J call is in doubt because the DNA end fits TRBJ2-1 better. The CDR3 covers 14 residues. CDR1 is SGHTA, CDR2 FQGTGA, per germline. Here the CDR3 reads CAGSLLGSADEQFF. CDR3 DNA sequence: TGTGCCGGCAGCTTACTCGGGTCGGCGGATGAGCAGTTCTTC.

The rearrangement uses TRBV9 and TRBJ2-1; D call uncertain. The V end lost 0 bases, the J end lost 4 bases, and 8 bases lay between the germline ends. Germline V gene lookup returns CDR1 SGDLS and CDR2 YYNGEE. The CDR3 runs to 14 residues. The CDR3: CASSVVGKYNEQFF. In DNA, the CDR3 is TGTGCCAGCAGCGTAGTGGGAAAGTACAATGAGCAGTTCTTC.

In this sample, this clonotype turned up a few times. The chain has TRBV27 and TRBJ2-5; maybe TRBD1 (6 bases). The last part of the DNA fits TRBJ2-7 better; the J call may be wrong. Germline CDR1 and CDR2: MNHEY and SMNVEV (reference sequence). This CDR3 is built from 15 residues. CDR3: CASSPIGGAAYEQYF. As DNA, the CDR3 is TGTGCCAGCAGTCCAATAGGGGGAGCGGCCTACGAGCAGTACTTC.

The chain has TRBV29-1 and TRBJ2-6, with D possibly being TRBD1 or TRBD2 (5 bases each). The germline V gene has CDR1 SQVTM and CDR2 ANQGSEA. The CDR3 loop spans 14 amino acids. V dropped 4 bases and J dropped 1 base, with 8 bases sitting between them. CDR3 sequence reads: CSVGGTSGANVLTF. CDR3 DNA sequence: TGCAGCGTTGGAGGGACGTCTGGGGCCAACGTCCTGACTTTC.

This clonotype was seen more than once but under ten times. The CDR3 sequence is CASSLDTRSNQPQHF. The CDR3 coding sequence is TGTGCCAGCAGTTTAGATACAAGGAGCAATCAGCCCCAGCATTTT. The chain combines TRBV27 with TRBJ1-5; no firm D call. The germline CDR1 and CDR2 sequences are MNHEY and SMNVEV (reference sequence). This CDR3 has 15 amino acids. With 2 bases removed from V and 1 base from J, the gap between germline ends came to 9 bases.

This clonotype was picked up a small number of times. The chain carries TRBV5-1 and TRBJ2-5; D is unclear. The end of the DNA aligns better with TRBJ2-1, so the J call may be wrong. Germline CDR1 SGHRS, CDR2 YFSETQ. This CDR3 is 11 amino acids long. CDR3 nucleotide sequence: TGCGCCAGCAGCTTTAGGAGTGAGCAGTTCTTC. Protein product: CASSFRSEQFF.

This clonotype was picked up many times. The chain uses TRBV5-8 and TRBJ2-4, with D uncertain. With 7 bases removed from V and 0 bases from J, the gap between germline ends came to 11 bases. Per germline, CDR1 SGHTS and CDR2 YDEGEE. The CDR3 covers 14 residues. The CDR3 spells CASSLLLAKNIQYF. The CDR3 coding sequence is TGTGCCAGCTCGCTACTCCTAGCCAAAAACATTCAGTACTTC.

This clonotype was detected a few times. CDR3 region: CASSPRLSNEQFF. The CDR3 DNA reads TGTGCCAGCAGTCCCAGACTAAGCAATGAGCAGTTCTTC. The chain employs TRBV9 and TRBJ2-7; tentatively, D is TRBD2 (5 bases). The J call is in doubt because the DNA end fits TRBJ2-1 better. CDR1 and CDR2 (germline): SGDLS, YYNGEE. The CDR3 covers 13 residues.

V is TRBV7-2 and J is TRBJ1-2; tentatively, D is TRBD1 (5 bases). CDR3 length: 14 residues. Germline-derived CDR1 and CDR2 are SGHTA and FQGNSA. V lost 6 bases to trimming and J lost 4 bases, with 15 bases between them. In nucleotides, the CDR3 is TGTGCCAGCAGAAAGGACATTGGGGCCTATGGCTACACCTTC. Protein: CASRKDIGAYGYTF.

This chain links TRBV29-1 with TRBJ1-1; D is uncertain. Trimming took off 4 bases at V and 1 base at J, with 13 bases between the two ends. Germline CDR1 SQVTM, CDR2 ANQGSEA. The CDR3 is 14 residues long. The CDR3 nucleotides read TGCAGCGTTGTTTTGTTTTCAGGGAACACTGAAGCTTTCTTT. Its protein product is CSVVLFSGNTEAFF. Full variable domain (remainder filled in from reference TRBV29-1 and TRBJ1-1): SAVISQKPSRDICQRGTSLTIQCQVDSQVTMMFWYRQQPGQSLTLIATANQGSEATYESGFVIDKFPISRPNLTFSTLTVSNMSPEDSSIYLCSVVLFSGNTEAFFGQGTRLTVV.

The chain uses TRBV9 and TRBJ1-1; no clear D gene. With 4 bases removed from V and 4 bases from J, the gap between germline ends came to 14 bases. Germline CDR1 and CDR2: SGDLS and YYNGEE. This CDR3 is 14 amino acids long. The CDR3 nucleotides read TGTGCCAGCAGCCCCACGGGTCTAGGCACTGAAGCTTTCTTT. Translating gives CASSPTGLGTEAFF.

The chain has TRBV18 and TRBJ2-1; D is ambiguous. The CDR3 spans 15 residues. The V end lost 5 bases, the J end lost 7 bases, and 18 bases lay between the germline ends. CDR1 and CDR2 from the germline V gene are KGHSH and LQKENI. This chain's CDR3 is CASSSANKNENEQFF. The CDR3 nucleotides are TGTGCCAGCTCATCAGCAAATAAAAATGAGAATGAGCAGTTCTTC. Using reference TRBV18 and TRBJ2-1 for the parts outside the CDR3, the full variable domain is NAGVMQNPRHLVRRRGQEARLRCSPMKGHSHVYWYRQLPEEGLKFMVYLQKENIIDESGMPKERFSAEFPKEGPSILRIQQVVRGDSAAYFCASSSANKNENEQFFGPGTRLTVL.

This sequence joins TRBV12-3 or TRBV12-4 and TRBJ1-5; D is undetermined. The V end lost 2 bases, the J end lost 2 bases, and 10 bases lay between the germline ends. The CDR3 covers 15 residues. In nucleotides, the CDR3 is TGTGCCAGCAGTTTACTCCTCATGGGCAATCAGCCCCAGCATTTT. Its translation is CASSLLLMGNQPQHF.